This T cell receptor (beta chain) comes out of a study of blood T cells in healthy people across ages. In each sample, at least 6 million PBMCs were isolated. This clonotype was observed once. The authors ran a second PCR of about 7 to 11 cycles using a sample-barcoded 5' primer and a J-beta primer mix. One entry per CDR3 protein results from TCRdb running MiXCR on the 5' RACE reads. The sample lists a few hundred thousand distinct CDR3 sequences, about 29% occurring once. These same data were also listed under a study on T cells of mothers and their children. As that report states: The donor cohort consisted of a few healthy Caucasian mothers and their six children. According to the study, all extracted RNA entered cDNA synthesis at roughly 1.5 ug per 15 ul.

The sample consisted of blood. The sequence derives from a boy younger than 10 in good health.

The CDR3 spells CASSPTLAQETQYF. CDR3 sequence (DNA): TGTGCCAGCAGCCCCACGCTGGCCCAAGAGACCCAGTACTTC. The rearrangement joins TRBV7-2 to TRBJ2-5; the D is unclear. Trimming shortened V by 5 bases and J by 1 base, and 11 bases separated the two germline ends. Germline CDR1 reads SGHTA; CDR2 reads FQGNSA. This CDR3 is 14 amino acids long.